A selection of T cell receptor delta chains follows, all from one sample in a study of γδ T cells in repeated Plasmodium falciparum infection. TCRdb repeated clone calling on the multiplex PCR reads with CATT. The profile covers 50,000 to 55,000 delta-chain clones, with roughly 1.9% appearing a single time and roughly a quarter taken by the ten largest. Sample: gamma-delta T cells from blood. Receptor source: a pool of human donors (malaria-infected and uninfected, not separated). Each CDR3 is given with its conserved first and last residue. Each record gives: clone size, J gene, D gene, V gene, CDR3 DNA, CDR3 protein. D genes are given only for firm matches. The size field is filled for only some rows; it gives once, few, many or a size class.

abundance: medium-sized
j_gene: TRDJ1
d_gene: TRDD3
v_gene: TRDV3
CDR3nt: TGTGCCTTTCTTCAAACTCTACCCCGTCCTCCGTACTTGGGGGATACGAGCGATAAACTCATCTTT
CDR3aa: CAFLQTLPRPPYLGDTSDKLIF

abundance: medium-sized
j_gene: TRDJ1
d_gene: -
v_gene: TRDV2
CDR3nt: TGTGCCTGTGACTACGTACTGCGCGCTGGGGATCCCGATAAACTCATCTTT
CDR3aa: CACDYVLRAGDPDKLIF

abundance: large
j_gene: TRDJ1
d_gene: -
v_gene: TRDV3
CDR3nt: TGTGCCTTCAAATACTGGGTCTTTTTTTCGACCGATAAACTCATCTTT
CDR3aa: CAFKYWVFFSTDKLIF

abundance: medium-sized
j_gene: TRDJ1
d_gene: TRDD3
v_gene: TRDV2
CDR3nt: TGTGCCTGTGACACAATCCCGGCCATGGGGGATAACACCGATAAACTCATCTTT
CDR3aa: CACDTIPAMGDNTDKLIF

abundance: many
j_gene: TRDJ1
d_gene: TRDD3
v_gene: TRDV3
CDR3nt: TGTGCCTTTTACTGGGGGACCTGGCGGTACACCGATAAACTCATCTTT
CDR3aa: CAFYWGTWRYTDKLIF

abundance: many
j_gene: TRDJ1
d_gene: -
v_gene: TRDV1
CDR3nt: TGTGCTCTTGGGGGGGTGGGGCTTCGTCCGTCCTACACCGATAAACTCATCTTT
CDR3aa: CALGGVGLRPSYTDKLIF

abundance: many
j_gene: TRDJ1
d_gene: -
v_gene: TRDV1
CDR3nt: TGTGCTCTTGGGACAGAGGGGGACTATCACGATAAACTCATCTTT
CDR3aa: CALGTEGDYHDKLIF

abundance: many
j_gene: TRDJ1
d_gene: TRDD3
v_gene: TRDV1
CDR3nt: TGTGCTCTTGGGGAAGGTAACGCGGAAAGACTGGGGGATACGGATTATCCCGATAAACTCATCTTT
CDR3aa: CALGEGNAERLGDTDYPDKLIF

abundance: many
j_gene: TRDJ2
d_gene: TRDD3
v_gene: TRDV1
CDR3nt: TGTGCTCTTGGGGCGCTCCATCCGTACTGGGGGATACTATCGACAGCACAACTCTTCTTT
CDR3aa: CALGALHPYWGILSTAQLFF

abundance: medium-sized
j_gene: TRDJ1
d_gene: -
v_gene: TRDV3
CDR3nt: TGTGCCTTTAGTGCCTTCCTACATTTTCCGGAACTGGGGGGCCCCGGCGAACTCATCTTT
CDR3aa: CAFSAFLHFPELGGPGELIF

abundance: many
j_gene: TRDJ1
d_gene: -
v_gene: TRDV1
CDR3nt: TGTGCTCTTGGGGAACCGGTCAACACCGATAAACTCATCTTT
CDR3aa: CALGEPVNTDKLIF

abundance: many
j_gene: TRDJ1
d_gene: TRDD3
v_gene: TRDV2
CDR3nt: TGTGCCTGTGAGTCCCTAATACTGGGGGATACGGGCACCGATAAACTCATCTTT
CDR3aa: CACESLILGDTGTDKLIF

abundance: many
j_gene: TRDJ1
d_gene: -
v_gene: TRDV1
CDR3nt: TGTGCTCTTGGGGAACTCCTCGTACGGGGTAAACTCATCTTT
CDR3aa: CALGELLVRGKLIF

abundance: many
j_gene: TRDJ1
d_gene: -
v_gene: TRDV1
CDR3nt: TGTGCGCTTAGAATCCGGGGGGCTCCTTCCGAGAATAGCCGAAAAGGGGATACCGATAAACTCATCTTT
CDR3aa: CALRIRGAPSENSRKGDTDKLIF

abundance: many
j_gene: TRDJ2
d_gene: TRDD3
v_gene: TRDV1
CDR3nt: TGTGCTCTTGGGGTCCCCGGCCTTCTTAGTACTGGGGGATACCTTTGTCAAGGGCTGACAGCACAACTCTTCTTT
CDR3aa: CALGVPGLLSTGGYLCQGLTAQLFF

abundance: many
j_gene: TRDJ1
d_gene: -
v_gene: TRAV29/DV5
CDR3nt: TGTGCAGCAAAAGTTCGCTTCCCTATGTACTGGCCTTATACCGATAAACTCATCTTT
CDR3aa: CAAKVRFPMYWPYTDKLIF

abundance: medium-sized
j_gene: TRDJ3
d_gene: TRDD3
v_gene: TRDV2
CDR3nt: TGTGCCTGTGACCGGAATCCTAATTGGGGGATCGGCTCCTGGGACACCCGACAGATGTTTTTC
CDR3aa: CACDRNPNWGIGSWDTRQMFF

abundance: many
j_gene: TRDJ4
d_gene: TRDD3
v_gene: TRDV1
CDR3nt: TGTGCTCTTGGGGAACTAGTTTTTACTGGAGTACCTTCCTTAACTGGGGGATACGCCGCCAGACCCCTGATCTTT
CDR3aa: CALGELVFTGVPSLTGGYAARPLIF

abundance: medium-sized
j_gene: TRDJ1
d_gene: TRDD3
v_gene: TRDV3
CDR3nt: TGTGCCTTTTCCTTCCTACGGGCATACTGGGGGATACGCTCGTACACCGATAAACTCATCTTT
CDR3aa: CAFSFLRAYWGIRSYTDKLIF

abundance: many
j_gene: TRDJ1
d_gene: TRDD3
v_gene: TRDV2
CDR3nt: TGTGCCTGTGACAACCTGGGGGATCGCACCGATAAACTCATCTTT
CDR3aa: CACDNLGDRTDKLIF

abundance: many
j_gene: TRDJ1
d_gene: TRDD3
v_gene: TRDV2
CDR3nt: TGTGCCTGTGACACGGTAGGAAGGGGATACGCGAAGGGTCTCATCTTT
CDR3aa: CACDTVGRGYAKGLIF

abundance: many
j_gene: TRDJ1
d_gene: TRDD3
v_gene: TRDV2
CDR3nt: TGTGCCTGTGACCGCTTAAGGTTTACTGGGGACCCCATAGCGTACACCGATAAACTCATCTTT
CDR3aa: CACDRLRFTGDPIAYTDKLIF

abundance: many
j_gene: TRDJ1
d_gene: TRDD3
v_gene: TRDV2
CDR3nt: TGTGCCTGTGATAGGTTGGGGGATACTTCGGATAAACTCATCTTT
CDR3aa: CACDRLGDTSDKLIF

abundance: many
j_gene: TRDJ1
d_gene: TRDD3
v_gene: TRDV2
CDR3nt: TGTGCCTGTGACACCGTGGAGAGCCGGCTGGGGGATCTTGGCGGCCCTAACACCGATAAACTCATCTTT
CDR3aa: CACDTVESRLGDLGGPNTDKLIF

abundance: medium-sized
j_gene: TRDJ1
d_gene: -
v_gene: TRDV2
CDR3nt: TGTGCCTGTGACACCTTGGTTGGCCCTCACACCGATAAACTCATCTTT
CDR3aa: CACDTLVGPHTDKLIF

abundance: many
j_gene: TRDJ1
d_gene: -
v_gene: TRDV1
CDR3nt: TGTGCTCTTGGGGGATGGGGGTCCTGGAAGGGATATAAACTCATCTTT
CDR3aa: CALGGWGSWKGYKLIF

abundance: -
j_gene: TRDJ1
d_gene: TRDD3
v_gene: TRDV1
CDR3nt: TGTGCTCTTGGGGAACTAATCGTCCCGTACTGGGGGATACGGGGGGGTAAACTCATCTTT
CDR3aa: CALGELIVPYWGIRGGKLIF

abundance: medium-sized
j_gene: TRDJ1
d_gene: TRDD3
v_gene: TRDV1
CDR3nt: TGTGCTCTTGGGGAACAGGGCTTCTCACAAGTACTGGGGGATACCATATCGCCGTGGACCGATAAACTCATCTTT
CDR3aa: CALGEQGFSQVLGDTISPWTDKLIF

abundance: many
j_gene: TRDJ1
d_gene: -
v_gene: TRDV1
CDR3nt: TGTGCTCTTGGGGAACTCCAAATTGGTAGGGGATGTGAAACCGATAAACTCATCTTT
CDR3aa: CALGELQIGRGCETDKLIF

abundance: many
j_gene: TRDJ1
d_gene: TRDD3
v_gene: TRDV1
CDR3nt: TGTGCTCTTGGGGACTCGATTATATACTGGGGATTTTACACCGATAAACTCATCTTT
CDR3aa: CALGDSIIYWGFYTDKLIF

abundance: medium-sized
j_gene: TRDJ2
d_gene: TRDD3
v_gene: TRDV1
CDR3nt: TGTGCTCTTGGGGAACCCCTGTCGGCTGGGGGTTTCACTTTGACAGCACAACTCTTCTTT
CDR3aa: CALGEPLSAGGFTLTAQLFF

abundance: medium-sized
j_gene: TRDJ1
d_gene: -
v_gene: TRDV2
CDR3nt: TGTGCCTGTACCCAGGCTACCGATAAACTCATCTTT
CDR3aa: CACTQATDKLIF

abundance: many
j_gene: TRDJ1
d_gene: TRDD2
v_gene: TRDV1
CDR3nt: TGTGCTCTTGGGGAATCGGCCTTCCTACGGTCCTGGGGACGCACCGATAAACTCATCTTT
CDR3aa: CALGESAFLRSWGRTDKLIF

abundance: many
j_gene: TRDJ1
d_gene: TRDD3
v_gene: TRDV2
CDR3nt: TGTGCCTGTGACTTCGCTGGGGGACGTCTGTACACCGATAAACTCATCTTT
CDR3aa: CACDFAGGRLYTDKLIF

abundance: medium-sized
j_gene: TRDJ1
d_gene: TRDD3
v_gene: TRDV1
CDR3nt: TGTGCTCTTGGGGAGGTCCTCCTACAACTGGGGGATTGGAACACCGATAAACTCATCTTT
CDR3aa: CALGEVLLQLGDWNTDKLIF

abundance: many
j_gene: TRDJ1
d_gene: -
v_gene: TRDV2
CDR3nt: TGTGCCTGTGACACCATAGGGCTTAACCGACCCACCGATAAACTCATCTTT
CDR3aa: CACDTIGLNRPTDKLIF

abundance: medium-sized
j_gene: TRDJ1
d_gene: TRDD3
v_gene: TRDV2
CDR3nt: TGTGCCTGTGAGACAATTACTGGGGGATACACCGGAGACACCGATAAACTCATCTTT
CDR3aa: CACETITGGYTGDTDKLIF

abundance: few
j_gene: TRDJ1
d_gene: TRDD3
v_gene: TRDV1
CDR3nt: TGTGCTCTTGGGAAAAGGCTACTACTTTGGGGGATCCCCATGGCGTCCGATAAACTCATCTTT
CDR3aa: CALGKRLLLWGIPMASDKLIF